Listed below are T cell receptor beta chains from one sample, sequenced in a study of blood T cell repertoires in COVID-19. The repertoire was sequenced with immunoSEQ multiplex PCR; TCRdb's copy has only in-frame clones and lacks some. The table shows about 75,000 clones, with around nine tenths occurring only once. Sequenced sample: peripheral blood. The receptors here all came from a human donor in a cohort sampled during active COVID-19. Each CDR3 is given with its conserved first and last residue. A D gene is named only where the DNA matches it firmly. Some rows mark clone size as missing; the rest say once, few, many or name a class of expanded clone.

V	D	J	size	DNA	CDR3
TRBV30	NA	TRBJ1-6	NA	TGTGCCTGGAGGTCCCTGGGCCGGAATTCACCCCTCCACTTT	CAWRSLGRNSPLHF
TRBV29-1	TRBD1	TRBJ1-2	NA	TGCAGCGTTAACCCGGGACAGCAAAGCTATGGCTACACCTTC	CSVNPGQQSYGYTF
TRBV24-1	TRBD1	TRBJ2-1	NA	TGTGCCACCAGTGCCATCCGGGACAGGGACAATGAGCAGTTCTTC	CATSAIRDRDNEQFF
TRBV7-9	TRBD2	TRBJ2-3	NA	TGTGCCAGCAGCTTAGCGGGGACTAGCGGGAGTCCAGATACGCAGTATTTT	CASSLAGTSGSPDTQYF
TRBV5-1	TRBD1	TRBJ1-2	once	TGCGCCAGCAGCTTGGGGACAGGGGCCTCTAACTATGGCTACACCTTC	CASSLGTGASNYGYTF
TRBV13	NA	TRBJ2-1	NA	TGTGCCAGCAGCTTAGGACAGGGATCCTACAATGAGCAGTTCTTC	CASSLGQGSYNEQFF
TRBV6-5	NA	TRBJ2-2	once	TGTGCCAGCAGCCTCGGTGCCACCGGGGAGCTGTTTTTT	CASSLGATGELFF
TRBV10-3	NA	TRBJ2-1	once	TGTGCCACCCGGGGGACCGACGACAATGAGCAGTTCTTC	CATRGTDDNEQFF
TRBV5-4	TRBD2	TRBJ2-3	NA	TGTGCCAGCACCCAAGCTAGCGGGGGCACAGATACGCAGTATTTT	CASTQASGGTDTQYF
TRBV7-3	TRBD1	TRBJ1-6	NA	TGTGCCAGCAGCGACGGACAGGGGGCAAGCTCACCCCTCCACTTT	CASSDGQGASSPLHF
TRBV9	NA	TRBJ1-1	NA	TGTGCCAGCAGCGTAGGGACGACAGCACTGAACACTGAAGCTTTCTTT	CASSVGTTALNTEAFF
TRBV7-9	TRBD1	TRBJ1-4	NA	TGTGCCAGCAGCTTAGGGGACAGGGGGCGTGAAAAACTGTTTTTT	CASSLGDRGREKLFF
TRBV4-1	TRBD1	TRBJ1-3	NA	TGCGCCAGCAGCCAATGGACCGACAGGGGGAACACCATATATTTT	CASSQWTDRGNTIYF
TRBV3-1/TRBV3-2	TRBD2	TRBJ2-7	NA	TGTGCCAGCAGCCAAAGTAAGCGGGGCTACGAGCAGTACTTC	CASSQSKRGYEQYF
TRBV21-1	NA	TRBJ1-3	NA	NA	CASSKTYFAGGTSNTIYF
TRBV11-3	NA	TRBJ2-7	NA	TGTGCCAGCAGCCCGCGCACTGGAGGGGTCCACGAGCAGTACTTC	CASSPRTGGVHEQYF
TRBV5-1	NA	TRBJ2-1	NA	TGCGCCAGCAGTTACTTGGAGGGGACCAATGAGCAGTTCTTC	CASSYLEGTNEQFF
TRBV6-6	NA	TRBJ1-1	NA	TGTGCCAGCAGTTACGGGGGGGCAACGAACACTGAAGCTTTCTTT	CASSYGGATNTEAFF
TRBV5-1	NA	TRBJ1-1	few	TGCGCCAGCAGCTTGCAGGATTTAATGAACACTGAAGCTTTCTTT	CASSLQDLMNTEAFF
TRBV5-5	TRBD2	TRBJ2-1	NA	TGTGCCAGCAGCTTGGGACTAGCGGTTTACAATGAGCAGTTCTTC	CASSLGLAVYNEQFF
TRBV15	NA	TRBJ1-1	NA	TGTGCCACCAGCACCCGGGACACTGAAGCTTTCTTT	CATSTRDTEAFF
TRBV19	NA	TRBJ1-5	NA	TGTGCCAGTAGTACCTCGGGGGGGGAAAATCAGCCCCAGCATTTT	CASSTSGGENQPQHF
TRBV24-1	TRBD1	TRBJ1-2	NA	TGTGCCACCAGTGATCAGGGGGCGGGTGGCTACACCTTC	CATSDQGAGGYTF
TRBV3-1/TRBV3-2	TRBD1	TRBJ1-1	NA	TGTGCCAGCAGCCGCGACAGGGGTAAAGTTGGTTGGGCTTTCTTT	CASSRDRGKVGWAFF
TRBV6-1	NA	TRBJ1-1	NA	TGTGCCAGCAGTGAAAGGTCTCGGGACACTGAAGCTTTCTTT	CASSERSRDTEAFF
TRBV6-5	TRBD1	TRBJ1-2	NA	TGTGCCAGCAGTACGACAGGGGGGAAGGACTATGGCTACACCTTC	CASSTTGGKDYGYTF
TRBV10-3	TRBD1	TRBJ2-7	NA	TGTGCCATCAGCGAAAGACAGGGAACCTACGAGCAGTACTTC	CAISERQGTYEQYF
TRBV18	NA	TRBJ2-7	NA	TGTGCCAGCTCACCAAGCAGGGAGCAGTACTTC	CASSPSREQYF
TRBV2	TRBD2	TRBJ2-1	NA	TGTGCCAGCAGTCCGACTAGCGGGAAGGGTCATGAGCAGTTCTTC	CASSPTSGKGHEQFF
TRBV14	TRBD2	TRBJ2-7	NA	TGTGCCAGCAGCGTCGGGACTAGCGGCGAGCAGTACTTC	CASSVGTSGEQYF
TRBV11-1	TRBD2	TRBJ2-7	NA	TGTGCCAGCAGCCCGAGCGGGAGACACTACGAGCAGTACTTC	CASSPSGRHYEQYF
TRBV25-1	NA	TRBJ1-4	NA	TGTGCCAGCAGTGATGTTGGCGGTAATGAAAAACTGTTTTTT	CASSDVGGNEKLFF
TRBV7-2	TRBD2	TRBJ2-5	NA	TGTGCCAGCAGCCCCTTAGCGGGGGGGCCTCGTAGAGAGACCCAGTACTTC	CASSPLAGGPRRETQYF
TRBV3-1/TRBV3-2	NA	TRBJ2-5	NA	TGTGCCAGCACCAATCTAGGGGCCGGGCAGGTGGGGACCCAGTACTTC	CASTNLGAGQVGTQYF
TRBV5-5	TRBD1	TRBJ1-4	NA	TGTGCCAGCAGCGGGACAGGGGGCACTGAAAAACTGTTTTTT	CASSGTGGTEKLFF
TRBV7-9	NA	TRBJ1-1	NA	TGTGCCAGCAGCTTGGCGACACTAGCTGAAGCTTTCTTT	CASSLATLAEAFF
TRBV6-6	NA	TRBJ1-5	few	TGTGCCAGCAGTTACTCCGAAGCCAATCAGCCCCAGCATTTT	CASSYSEANQPQHF
TRBV10-3	NA	TRBJ2-7	NA	TGTGCCATCAGTGAGGGACAGATATACGAGCAGTACTTC	CAISEGQIYEQYF
TRBV7-9	NA	TRBJ1-4	NA	TGTGCCAGCAGCCTAATCCAGGGGAAACTAGAAAAACTGTTTTTT	CASSLIQGKLEKLFF
TRBV7-2	TRBD2	TRBJ2-2	once	TGTGCCAGCAGCTTCAGACTAGCGGGGGACACCGGGGAGCTGTTTTTT	CASSFRLAGDTGELFF
TRBV5-1	TRBD1	TRBJ2-2	once	TGCGCCAGCAGCTTGGGACAGGGGGCAGGCACCGGGGAGCTGTTTTTT	CASSLGQGAGTGELFF
TRBV6-5	NA	TRBJ1-4	NA	TGTGCCAGCAGTTACCATCAGGAATTGAATGAAAAACTGTTTTTT	CASSYHQELNEKLFF
TRBV27	TRBD2	TRBJ2-1	once	TGTGCCAGCAGCAAAAAGCCCCCACTAGCGGGAGACAATGAGCAGTTCTTC	CASSKKPPLAGDNEQFF